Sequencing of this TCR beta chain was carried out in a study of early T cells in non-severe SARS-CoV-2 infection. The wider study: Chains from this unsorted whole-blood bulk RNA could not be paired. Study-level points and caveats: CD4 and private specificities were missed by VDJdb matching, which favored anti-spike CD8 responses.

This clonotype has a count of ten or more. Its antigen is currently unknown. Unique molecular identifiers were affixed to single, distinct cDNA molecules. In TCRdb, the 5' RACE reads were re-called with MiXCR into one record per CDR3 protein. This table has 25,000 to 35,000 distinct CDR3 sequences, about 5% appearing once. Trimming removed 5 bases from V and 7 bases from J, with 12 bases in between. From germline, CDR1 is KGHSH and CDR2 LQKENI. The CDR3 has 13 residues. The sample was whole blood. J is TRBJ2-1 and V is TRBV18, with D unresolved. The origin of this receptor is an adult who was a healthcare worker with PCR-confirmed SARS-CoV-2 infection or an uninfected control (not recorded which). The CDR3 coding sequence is TGTGCCAGCTCAACGTGGGCCCGTAATGAGCAGTTCTTC. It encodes CASSTWARNEQFF.